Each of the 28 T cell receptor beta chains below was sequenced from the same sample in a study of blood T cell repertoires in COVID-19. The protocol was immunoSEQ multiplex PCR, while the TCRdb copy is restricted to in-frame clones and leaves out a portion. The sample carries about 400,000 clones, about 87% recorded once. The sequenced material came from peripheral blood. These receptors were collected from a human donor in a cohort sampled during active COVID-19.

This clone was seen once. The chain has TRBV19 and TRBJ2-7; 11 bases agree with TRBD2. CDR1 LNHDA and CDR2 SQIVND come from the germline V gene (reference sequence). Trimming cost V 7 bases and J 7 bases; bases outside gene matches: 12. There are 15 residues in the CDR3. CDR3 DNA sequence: TGTGCCAGTATGAACCGACTAGCGGGGTTGGAGGAGCAGTACTTC. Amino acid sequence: CASMNRLAGLEEQYF.

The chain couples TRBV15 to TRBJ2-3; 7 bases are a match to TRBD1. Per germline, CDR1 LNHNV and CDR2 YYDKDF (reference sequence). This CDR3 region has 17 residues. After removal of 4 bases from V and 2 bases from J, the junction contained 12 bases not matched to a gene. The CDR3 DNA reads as TGTGCCACCAGCACTTTCCGCTCCGGGACAGCCACAGATACGCAGTATTTT. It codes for CATSTFRSGTATDTQYF.

This chain's CDR3 is CASTTQGGGGYTF. For the CDR3, the DNA is TGCGCCAGCACCACGCAGGGGGGTGGTGGCTACACCTTC. J is TRBJ1-2 and V is TRBV10-2; TRBD1 agrees at 7 bases. Germline V gives CDR1 WSHSY, CDR2 SAAADI. Trimming took 7 bases from V and 7 from J; bases not matched to a gene: 9. The CDR3 consists of 13 residues.

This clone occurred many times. This CDR3 reads CASSFERRMNTEAFF. The CDR3 nucleotides are TGTGCCAGCAGCTTTGAACGGCGGATGAACACTGAAGCTTTCTTT. This chain joins TRBV5-4 and TRBJ1-1, with unresolved D. This CDR3 comprises 15 residues. In germline, CDR1 is SGHNT, CDR2 YYREEE (reference sequence). Trimming took off 2 bases at V and 0 bases at J, with 11 bases between the two ends.

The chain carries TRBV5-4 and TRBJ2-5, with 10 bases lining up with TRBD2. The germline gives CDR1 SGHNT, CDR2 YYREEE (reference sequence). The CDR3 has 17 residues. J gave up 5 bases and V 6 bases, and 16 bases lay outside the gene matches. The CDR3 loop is CASTSSTSGGARETQYF. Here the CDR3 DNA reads TGTGCCAGCACCTCATCCACCAGCGGGGGGGCCCGTGAGACCCAGTACTTC.

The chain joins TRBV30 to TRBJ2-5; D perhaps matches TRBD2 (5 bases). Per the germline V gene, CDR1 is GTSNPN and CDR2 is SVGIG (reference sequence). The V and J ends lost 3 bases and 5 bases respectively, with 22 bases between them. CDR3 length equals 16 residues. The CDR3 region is CAWRSGFVGVSETQYF. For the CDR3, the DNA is TGTGCCTGGAGGAGTGGGTTTGTGGGAGTTTCGGAGACCCAGTACTTC. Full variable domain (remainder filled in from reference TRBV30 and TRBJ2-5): SQTIHQWPATLVQPVGSPLSLECTVEGTSNPNLYWYRQAAGRGLQLLFYSVGIGQISSEVPQNLSASRPQDRQFILSSKKLLLSDSGFYLCAWRSGFVGVSETQYFGPGTRLLVL.

The CDR3: CASSQDRPDQPQHF. The CDR3 DNA is TGTGCCAGCAGTCAAGACAGGCCCGATCAGCCCCAGCATTTT. This chain uses TRBV2 with TRBJ1-5; D is possibly TRBD1 (6 bases). Germline lookup yields CDR1 SNHLY and CDR2 FYNNEI. The CDR3 extends over 14 amino acids. Trimming stripped 5 bases from V and 5 bases from J, with 13 bases between.

CDR3 coding DNA: TGTGCCAGTAGTATGAAGGGGCAGAGCACAGATACGCAGTATTTT. Translating gives CASSMKGQSTDTQYF. This rearrangement joins TRBV19 to TRBJ2-3, with a possible D match to TRBD1 (5 bases). Trimming took 3 bases from V and 0 from J, leaving 10 bases between them. The CDR3 has 15 amino acids. Germline V gene data show CDR1 as LNHDA and CDR2 as SQIVND (reference sequence).

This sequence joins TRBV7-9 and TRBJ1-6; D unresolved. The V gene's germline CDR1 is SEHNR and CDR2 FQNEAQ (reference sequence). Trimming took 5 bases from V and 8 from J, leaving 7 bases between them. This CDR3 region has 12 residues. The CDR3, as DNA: TGTGCCAGCAGCCAAACAGATTCACCCCTCCACTTT. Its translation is CASSQTDSPLHF. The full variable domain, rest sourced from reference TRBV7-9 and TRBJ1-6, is DTGVSQNPRHKITKRGQNVTFRCDPISEHNRLYWYRQTLGQGPEFLTYFQNEAQLEKSRLLSDRFSAERPKGSFSTLEIQRTEQGDSAMYLCASSQTDSPLHFGNGTRLTVT.

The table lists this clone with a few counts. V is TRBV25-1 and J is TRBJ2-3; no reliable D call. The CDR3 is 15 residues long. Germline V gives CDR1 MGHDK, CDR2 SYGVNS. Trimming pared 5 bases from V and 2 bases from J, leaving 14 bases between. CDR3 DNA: TGTGCCAGCAGTCCACGGTCAGGTCCCACAGATACGCAGTATTTT. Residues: CASSPRSGPTDTQYF. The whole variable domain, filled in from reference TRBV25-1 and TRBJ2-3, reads EADIYQTPRYLVIGTGKKITLECSQTMGHDKMYWYQQDPGMELHLIHYSYGVNSTEKGDLSSESTVSRIRTEHFPLTLESARPSHTSQYLCASSPRSGPTDTQYFGPGTRLTVL.

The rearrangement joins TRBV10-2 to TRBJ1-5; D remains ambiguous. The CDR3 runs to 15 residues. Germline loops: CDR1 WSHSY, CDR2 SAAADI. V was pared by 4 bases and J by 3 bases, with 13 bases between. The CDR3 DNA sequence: TGCGCCAGCAGTGGAACCCGAATACACAATCAGCCCCAGCATTTT. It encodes CASSGTRIHNQPQHF.

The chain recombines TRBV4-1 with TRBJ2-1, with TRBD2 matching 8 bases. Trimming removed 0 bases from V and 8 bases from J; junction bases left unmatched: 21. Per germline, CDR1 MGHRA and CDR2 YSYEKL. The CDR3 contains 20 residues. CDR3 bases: TGCGCCAGCAGCCAAGACGGCTTCAGTCTCCCGGGGGGGCCCAATTATGAGCAGTTCTTC. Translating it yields CASSQDGFSLPGGPNYEQFF.

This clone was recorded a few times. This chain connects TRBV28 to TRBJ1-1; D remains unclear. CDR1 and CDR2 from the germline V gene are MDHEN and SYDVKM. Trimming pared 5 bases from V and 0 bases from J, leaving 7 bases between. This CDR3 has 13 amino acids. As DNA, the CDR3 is TGTGCCAGCAGTACCCCAGTGAACACTGAAGCTTTCTTT. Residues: CASSTPVNTEAFF.

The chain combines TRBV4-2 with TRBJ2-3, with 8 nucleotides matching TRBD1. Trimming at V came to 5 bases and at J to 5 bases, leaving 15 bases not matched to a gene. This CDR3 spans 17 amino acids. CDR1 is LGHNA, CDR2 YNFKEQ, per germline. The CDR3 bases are TGTGCCAGCAGCGGTTTGTTAACCGCGACAGGGGAAGATACGCAGTATTTT. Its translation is CASSGLLTATGEDTQYF.

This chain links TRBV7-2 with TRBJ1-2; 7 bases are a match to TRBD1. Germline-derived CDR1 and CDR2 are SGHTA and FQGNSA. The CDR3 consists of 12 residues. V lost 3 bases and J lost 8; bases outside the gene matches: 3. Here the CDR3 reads CASSFTGAGYTF. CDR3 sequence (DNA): TGTGCCAGCAGCTTTACAGGGGCCGGCTACACCTTC.

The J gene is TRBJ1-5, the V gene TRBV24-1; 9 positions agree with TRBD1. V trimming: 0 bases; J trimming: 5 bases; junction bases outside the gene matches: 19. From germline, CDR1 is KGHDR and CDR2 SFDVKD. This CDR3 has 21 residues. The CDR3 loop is CATSDLWHRGLEKETDQPQHF. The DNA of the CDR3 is TGTGCCACCAGTGATTTGTGGCACAGGGGGCTGGAAAAGGAAACCGATCAGCCCCAGCATTTT.

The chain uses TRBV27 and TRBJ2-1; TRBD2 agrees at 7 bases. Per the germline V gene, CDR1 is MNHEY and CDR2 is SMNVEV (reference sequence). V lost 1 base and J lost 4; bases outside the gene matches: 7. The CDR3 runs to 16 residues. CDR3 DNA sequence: TGTGCCAGCAGTTTATTGGGCGGGGGAAGTTACAATGAGCAGTTCTTC. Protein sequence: CASSLLGGGSYNEQFF.

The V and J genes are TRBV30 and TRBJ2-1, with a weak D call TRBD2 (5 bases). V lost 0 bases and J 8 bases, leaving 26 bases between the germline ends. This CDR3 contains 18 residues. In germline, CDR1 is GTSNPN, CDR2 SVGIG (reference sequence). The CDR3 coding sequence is TGTGCCTGGAGTGTTGTGGGCAGCCGGGGAATGATGTGGGATGAGCAGTTCTTC. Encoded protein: CAWSVVGSRGMMWDEQFF.

The CDR3 DNA is TGTGCCAGCAGCGTAGCCCCGGGAGGGCCAACCGAGCAGTACTTC. Encoded protein: CASSVAPGGPTEQYF. The chain uses TRBV9 and TRBJ2-7, with 8 bases identical to TRBD2. CDR3 length: 15 residues. Germline V gives CDR1 SGDLS, CDR2 YYNGEE. V trimming: 0 bases; J trimming: 6 bases; junction bases outside the gene matches: 8.

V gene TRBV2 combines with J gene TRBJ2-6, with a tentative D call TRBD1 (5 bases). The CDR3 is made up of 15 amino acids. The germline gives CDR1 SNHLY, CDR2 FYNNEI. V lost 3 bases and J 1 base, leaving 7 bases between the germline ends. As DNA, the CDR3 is TGTGCCAGCAGTGACAGGGTATCTGGGGCCAACGTCCTGACTTTC. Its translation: CASSDRVSGANVLTF.

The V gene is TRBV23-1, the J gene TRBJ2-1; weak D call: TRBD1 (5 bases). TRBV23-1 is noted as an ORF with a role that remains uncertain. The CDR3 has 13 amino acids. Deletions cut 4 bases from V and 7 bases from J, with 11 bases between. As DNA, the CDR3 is TGCGCCAGCAGTCCTGGGGCCCGTAATGAGCAGTTCTTC. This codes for CASSPGARNEQFF.

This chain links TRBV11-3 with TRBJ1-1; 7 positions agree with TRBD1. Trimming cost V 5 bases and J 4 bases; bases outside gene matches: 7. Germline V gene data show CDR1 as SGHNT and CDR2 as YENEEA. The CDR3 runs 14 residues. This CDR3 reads CASSLGGQITEAFF. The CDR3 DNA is TGTGCCAGCAGCCTCGGGGGACAGATCACTGAAGCTTTCTTT.

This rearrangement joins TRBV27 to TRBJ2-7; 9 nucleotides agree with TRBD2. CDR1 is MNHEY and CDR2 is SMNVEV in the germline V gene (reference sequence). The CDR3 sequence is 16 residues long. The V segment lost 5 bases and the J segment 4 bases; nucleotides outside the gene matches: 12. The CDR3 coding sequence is TGTGCCAGCAGTCCTTCCCGTGGCGGGAGGGCATACGAGCAGTACTTC. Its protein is CASSPSRGGRAYEQYF.

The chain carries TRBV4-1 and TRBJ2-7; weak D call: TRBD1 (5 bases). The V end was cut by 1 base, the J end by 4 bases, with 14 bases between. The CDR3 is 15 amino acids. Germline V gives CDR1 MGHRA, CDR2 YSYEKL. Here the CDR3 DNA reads TGCGCCAGCAGCCAAGTTTCAGGGTTTGGTTACGAGCAGTACTTC. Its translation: CASSQVSGFGYEQYF.

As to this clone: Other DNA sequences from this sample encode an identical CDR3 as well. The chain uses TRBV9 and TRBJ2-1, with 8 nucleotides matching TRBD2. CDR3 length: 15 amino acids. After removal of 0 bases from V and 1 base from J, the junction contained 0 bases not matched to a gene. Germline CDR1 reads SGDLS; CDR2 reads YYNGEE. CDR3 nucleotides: TGTGCCAGCAGCGTAGCGGGAGGGTCCTACAATGAGCAGTTCTTC. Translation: CASSVAGGSYNEQFF.

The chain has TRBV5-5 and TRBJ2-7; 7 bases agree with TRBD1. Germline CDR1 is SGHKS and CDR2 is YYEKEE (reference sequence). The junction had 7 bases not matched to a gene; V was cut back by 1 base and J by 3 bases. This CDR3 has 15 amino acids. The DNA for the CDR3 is TGTGCCAGCAGCTTGACTGTGGGACAGTACTACGAGCAGTACTTC. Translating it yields CASSLTVGQYYEQYF.

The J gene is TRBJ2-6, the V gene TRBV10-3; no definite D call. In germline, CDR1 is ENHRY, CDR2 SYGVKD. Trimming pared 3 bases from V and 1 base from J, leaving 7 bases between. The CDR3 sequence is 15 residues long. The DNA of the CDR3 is TGTGCCATCAGTGAACTCAGGTCTGGGGCCAACGTCCTGACTTTC. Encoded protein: CAISELRSGANVLTF.

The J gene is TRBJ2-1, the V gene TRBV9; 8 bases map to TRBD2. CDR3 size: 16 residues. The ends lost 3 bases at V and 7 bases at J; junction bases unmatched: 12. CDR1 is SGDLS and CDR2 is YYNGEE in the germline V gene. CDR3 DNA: TGTGCCAGCAGCGAAGGTAGCGGGGTTCTCGAGAATGAGCAGTTCTTC. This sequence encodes CASSEGSGVLENEQFF. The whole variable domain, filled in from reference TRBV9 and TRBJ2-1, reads DSGVTQTPKHLITATGQRVTLRCSPRSGDLSVYWYQQSLDQGLQFLIQYYNGEERAKGNILERFSAQQFPDLHSELNLSSLELGDSALYFCASSEGSGVLENEQFFGPGTRLTVL.